The 14 T cell receptor beta chains given below trace back to one sample, sequenced in a study of blood T cells in healthy people across ages. Then a second PCR, running roughly 7 to 11 cycles, was carried out with a sample-barcoded 5' primer and a J-beta primer mix. TCRdb reanalysed the 5' RACE reads using MiXCR and keeps one entry per CDR3 protein. Of around 1.7 million distinct CDR3 sequences in the sample, under 30% were seen once. Sequenced sample: blood. The receptors were sampled from a woman aged 30 to 39 in good health.

This clonotype was counted a few times. A much larger clone is a single base away; this may be a read error. J is TRBJ2-7 and V is TRBV7-2; the D gene is possibly TRBD1 (6 bases). The length of the CDR3 is 14 residues. Germline CDR1 reads SGHTA; CDR2 reads FQGNSA. Trimming shortened V by 4 bases and J by 0 bases, and 10 bases separated the two germline ends. The CDR3 reads CASSSQDSSYEQYF. The CDR3 bases are TGTGCCAGCAGCTCCCAGGACAGCTCCTACGAGCAGTACTTC.

A few counts support this clonotype. The chain recombines TRBV6-2 or TRBV6-3 with TRBJ2-1, with D unclear. Trimming removed 0 bases at V and 7 bases at J, with 7 bases between. The germline V gene has CDR1 MNHEY and CDR2 SVGEGT. The CDR3 consists of 13 residues. The CDR3 nucleotides read TGTGCCAGCAGTTACTCGATCTTGAATGAGCAGTTCTTC. Translated: CASSYSILNEQFF.

This clonotype was found a few times. This chain connects TRBV5-5 to TRBJ1-2; D is undetermined. CDR1 is SGHKS and CDR2 is YYEKEE in the germline V gene (reference sequence). The CDR3 consists of 13 residues. V was pared by 4 bases and J by 6 bases, with 13 bases between. The CDR3 spells CASSQFEWDGYTF. Here the CDR3 DNA reads TGTGCCAGCAGCCAGTTTGAGTGGGATGGCTACACCTTC.

This clonotype has more than one count but fewer than ten. V usage is TRBV7-2 and J usage is TRBJ1-4; the D is unclear. The CDR3 loop spans 16 amino acids. CDR1 is SGHTA and CDR2 is FQGNSA in the germline V gene. V lost 1 base and J lost 0, with 9 bases in between. The CDR3 nucleotides are TGTGCCAGCAGCTTAGGAGGAGGGACAACTAATGAAAAACTGTTTTTT. Translating gives CASSLGGGTTNEKLFF.

The chain is built from TRBV7-6 and TRBJ2-5; tentatively, D is TRBD1 or TRBD2 (7 bases each). Germline V gene lookup returns CDR1 SGHVS and CDR2 FNYEAQ. The CDR3 has 15 residues. Trimming took 6 bases from V and 5 from J, leaving 19 bases between them. CDR3 protein: CASSWGGGGAETQYF. The DNA for the CDR3 is TGTGCCAGCAGTTGGGGGGGAGGGGGCGCGGAGACCCAGTACTTC.

The chain combines TRBV21-1 with TRBJ1-5; the table's D call, TRBD1, has no DNA check behind it. TRBV21-1 is a pseudogene. This CDR3 has 19 residues. Here the CDR3 DNA reads TGTGCCAGCAGCAAAACAATCGAGGCCAGGGCGGGGGGCAATCAGCCCCAGCATTTT. Translation gives CASSKTIEARAGGNQPQHF.

In this sample, this clonotype turned up many times. The chain joins TRBV20-1 to TRBJ2-7; maybe TRBD2 (5 bases). This CDR3 has 13 amino acids. Trimming pared 6 bases from V and 4 bases from J, leaving 16 bases between. The germline V gene has CDR1 DFQATT and CDR2 SNEGSKA (reference sequence). The CDR3 DNA reads TGCAGTGCCCCGATTGAGGGATCTTACGAGCAGTACTTC. It codes for CSAPIEGSYEQYF.

The gene calls are TRBV27 and TRBJ2-5, with 8 bases matching TRBD2. The V gene end was trimmed by 5 bases and the J gene end by 3 bases; junction bases not matched to a gene: 17. The CDR3 length is 18 residues. Germline V gives CDR1 MNHEY, CDR2 SMNVEV (reference sequence). CDR3 protein: CASSLRGAGAEKKETQYF. The CDR3 nucleotides read TGTGCCAGCAGTCTACGGGGAGCGGGGGCGGAAAAAAAAGAGACCCAGTACTTC.

The rearrangement links TRBV14 to TRBJ1-1; D might be TRBD1 (5 bases). Deletions cut 8 bases from V and 7 bases from J, with 14 bases between. This CDR3 has 12 residues. Germline V lookup: CDR1 SGHDN, CDR2 FVKESK. CDR3 nucleotide sequence: TGTGCCAGCCGACTAACAGGAGATGAAGCTTTCTTT. Encoded protein: CASRLTGDEAFF.

This clonotype was counted a few times. V usage is TRBV5-1 and J usage is TRBJ2-4; D is undetermined. The CDR3 loop spans 14 amino acids. Trimming left V 4 bases short and J 0 bases short, with 8 bases between. Germline V lookup: CDR1 SGHRS, CDR2 YFSETQ. The CDR3 DNA reads as TGCGCCAGCAGCCCGCGAGTAGCCAAAAACATTCAGTACTTC. Protein sequence: CASSPRVAKNIQYF.

To note about this clonotype: This could be a read error, since a much larger clone is one nucleotide away. The chain combines TRBV9 with TRBJ2-5, with 9 bases matching TRBD2. The CDR3 covers 14 residues. CDR1 and CDR2 (germline): SGDLS, YYNGEE. The V segment lost 0 bases and the J segment 11 bases; nucleotides outside the gene matches: 8. The CDR3 nucleotides read TGTGCCAGCAGCGTAGACGGCGGGGGGGGGGAGCAGTACTTC. Translating it yields CASSVDGGGGEQYF. The variable domain in full, completed from reference TRBV9 and TRBJ2-5, reads DSGVTQTPKHLITATGQRVTLRCSPRSGDLSVYWYQQSLDQGLQFLIQYYNGEERAKGNILERFSAQQFPDLHSELNLSSLELGDSALYFCASSVDGGGGEQYFGPGTRLLVL.

J is TRBJ2-3 and V is TRBV7-2, with TRBD2 matching over 12 bases. This CDR3 comprises 17 residues. Trimming cost V 4 bases and J 0 bases; bases outside gene matches: 5. Germline V gives CDR1 SGHTA, CDR2 FQGNSA. The CDR3 spells CASSSLAGGISTDTQYF. CDR3 DNA: TGTGCCAGCAGCTCACTAGCGGGAGGCATAAGCACAGATACGCAGTATTTT.

CDR3 DNA sequence: TGCGCCAGCAGCACAGGGGACCCTGGCTACACCTTC. As protein: CASSTGDPGYTF. The J gene is TRBJ1-2, the V gene TRBV5-1; TRBD1 matches 7 bases. This CDR3 contains 12 residues. Germline CDR1 SGHRS, CDR2 YFSETQ. V was pared by 4 bases and J by 7 bases, with 4 bases of the junction left unmatched.

The rearrangement joins TRBV3-1 to TRBJ1-2, with D maybe TRBD1 (6 bases). CDR1 and CDR2 (germline): LGHDT, YNNKEL (reference sequence). V was pared by 3 bases and J by 6 bases, with 14 bases between. The CDR3 has 14 residues. The CDR3 nucleotides read TGTGCCAGCAGCCATGAACAGGGTTTCCATGGCTACACCTTC. Translated: CASSHEQGFHGYTF.